This TCR beta chain was captured in a study of blood T cell repertoires in COVID-19. Study background: Sources were T cells, B-cell-depleted T cells, or PBMCs; the material itself was cDNA or gDNA.

From germline, CDR1 is MNHEY and CDR2 SVGAGI. The CDR3 is made up of 14 amino acids. Trimming took 6 bases from V and 7 from J, leaving 19 bases between them. Per the original methods: The assay estimated nucleated cells by amplifying reference gene primers. Sequencing was performed with immunoSEQ multiplex PCR; in TCRdb, only in-frame clones are kept and a portion is missing. From that table come the V and J calls and clone size; the DNA was used to work out D and trimming. This table holds about 91,000 clones, 70% to 90% found once. Sequences were obtained from peripheral blood. This sequence joins TRBV6-5 and TRBJ2-7, with a possible D match to TRBD2 (6 bases). This TCR came from a man aged 65 to 85 with acute or convalescent COVID-19. The CDR3 is CASRRGRTLGEQYF. CDR3 sequence (DNA): TGTGCCAGCAGACGGGGGAGGACACTGGGGGAGCAGTACTTC.